The 20 T cell receptor beta chains listed next were all sequenced from one sample in a study of PD-1 blockade in classical Hodgkin lymphoma. The time point: cycle 4 day 1 (C4D1), after 6 weeks of nivolumab. Brentuximab vedotin exposure varied among the patients, all of whom had relapsed after autologous stem cell transplantation. Clones were sequenced by immunoSEQ multiplex PCR, and TCRdb holds only the in-frame ones, with some missing. The profile shows some 58,000 clones, 91% of them singletons. Sequenced here: peripheral blood mononuclear cells (PBMCs), sampled before the fourth cycle of nivolumab. These receptors all come from a human donor with classical Hodgkin lymphoma.

Only a few counts were recorded for this clone. V and J are TRBV30 and TRBJ1-5; D not resolved. The V end lost 2 bases, the J end lost 4 bases, and 12 bases lay between the germline ends. The germline CDR1 and CDR2 sequences are GTSNPN and SVGIG (reference sequence). This CDR3 contains 14 residues. The CDR3 reads CAWSSSRLNQPQHF. The CDR3 bases are TGTGCCTGGAGTTCCAGTCGCCTTAATCAGCCCCAGCATTTT.

The chain uses TRBV9 and TRBJ2-1; 10 bases agree with TRBD2. Germline trimming cut 0 bases from V and 3 bases from J; bases unmatched to any gene: 3. The CDR3 runs 16 residues. The germline CDR1 and CDR2 sequences are SGDLS and YYNGEE. CDR3 DNA: TGTGCCAGCAGCGTAGTCGGACTAGCGGTCTACAATGAGCAGTTCTTC. Translated, it gives CASSVVGLAVYNEQFF.

The chain couples TRBV30 to TRBJ1-4; TRBD1 matches at 7 bases. This CDR3 comprises 15 residues. The germline V gene has CDR1 GTSNPN and CDR2 SVGIG (reference sequence). V shed 3 bases and J 8 bases; nucleotides not matched to a gene: 12. The CDR3 coding sequence is TGTGCCTGGAGGACAGGGTCCTGGGTGAGGGAAAAACTGTTTTTT. Translating it yields CAWRTGSWVREKLFF. The full variable domain, completed using reference TRBV30 and TRBJ1-4, is SQTIHQWPATLVQPVGSPLSLECTVEGTSNPNLYWYRQAAGRGLQLLFYSVGIGQISSEVPQNLSASRPQDRQFILSSKKLLLSDSGFYLCAWRTGSWVREKLFFGSGTQLSVL.

The V call is TRBV19, the J call TRBJ1-1; possible D gene TRBD1, 5 bases. Trimming removed 7 bases from V and 7 bases from J, with 13 bases in between. From germline, CDR1 is LNHDA and CDR2 SQIVND (reference sequence). This CDR3 contains 12 residues. CDR3 nucleotide sequence: TGTGCCAGTAAAATGGGGGGGTTTGAAGCTTTCTTT. Its translation: CASKMGGFEAFF.

V is TRBV15 and J is TRBJ1-5; the D gene is possibly TRBD1 (5 bases). Germline V gives CDR1 LNHNV, CDR2 YYDKDF (reference sequence). CDR3 length: 14 amino acids. The ends were cut back, 4 bases at V and 3 bases at J, with 10 bases in the middle. CDR3 nucleotides: TGTGCCACCAGCACGCGACAGAACAATCAGCCCCAGCATTTT. It translates to CATSTRQNNQPQHF.

The rearrangement links TRBV9 to TRBJ2-3, with a possible D match to TRBD2 (5 bases). Per germline, CDR1 SGDLS and CDR2 YYNGEE. Trimming left V 3 bases short and J 3 bases short, with 14 bases between. The CDR3 covers 15 residues. CDR3 sequence (DNA): TGTGCCAGCAGCGGGAGCGGAGTCCTGACAGATACGCAGTATTTT. Protein: CASSGSGVLTDTQYF.

V is TRBV27 and J is TRBJ2-5; D remains unclear. Germline CDR1 is MNHEY and CDR2 is SMNVEV (reference sequence). This CDR3 is built from 15 residues. V lost 3 bases and J 1 base, leaving 12 bases between the germline ends. The CDR3 coding sequence is TGTGCCAGCAGTTTCCGTTGGAACACCCAAGAGACCCAGTACTTC. Translation: CASSFRWNTQETQYF.

This clone appeared once. The J gene is TRBJ1-5, the V gene TRBV4-1; D uncertain. This CDR3 is 15 amino acids long. The V gene lost 1 base and the J gene lost 0 bases, with 7 bases spanning the gap. CDR1 is MGHRA, CDR2 YSYEKL, per germline. The CDR3 is CASSQGEYSNQPQHF. The CDR3 DNA sequence: TGCGCCAGCAGCCAAGGGGAGTATAGCAATCAGCCCCAGCATTTT.

The chain links TRBV27 to TRBJ1-1, with unresolved D. The CDR3 is 13 amino acids. V dropped 2 bases and J dropped 1 base, with 5 bases sitting between them. Per germline, CDR1 MNHEY and CDR2 SMNVEV (reference sequence). CDR3 coding DNA: TGTGCCAGCAGTTTAGGGCAGAACACTGAAGCTTTCTTT. Translation gives CASSLGQNTEAFF.

The rearrangement joins TRBV27 to TRBJ2-6; maybe TRBD2 (5 bases). The CDR3 loop spans 14 amino acids. Germline V gene lookup returns CDR1 MNHEY and CDR2 SMNVEV (reference sequence). V shed 5 bases and J shed 1 base, with 6 bases lying between them. CDR3 nucleotide sequence: TGTGCCAGCAGTCCGGGGTCTGGGGCCAACGTCCTGACTTTC. The encoded protein is CASSPGSGANVLTF.

V usage is TRBV5-4 and J usage is TRBJ2-5, with D unclear. Trimming pared 0 bases from V and 5 bases from J, leaving 8 bases between. The CDR3 covers 13 residues. Germline V CDR1 and CDR2: SGHNT, YYREEE (reference sequence). DNA of the CDR3: TGTGCCAGCAGCTTGGTATTATCGGAGACCCAGTACTTC. Protein product: CASSLVLSETQYF.

The chain is built from TRBV6-5 and TRBJ1-1; 11 bases match TRBD1. The junction had 6 bases not matched to a gene; V was cut back by 0 bases and J by 6 bases. Germline CDR1 and CDR2: MNHEY and SVGAGI. The CDR3 is 16 amino acids. CDR3 coding DNA: TGTGCCAGCAGTTACTCCGGGACAGGGGGTTTGGCTGAAGCTTTCTTT. As protein: CASSYSGTGGLAEAFF.

This chain uses TRBV4-1 with TRBJ2-5, with D possibly matching TRBD1 (5 bases). This CDR3 contains 14 residues. The germline V gene has CDR1 MGHRA and CDR2 YSYEKL. Trimming took off 0 bases at V and 3 bases at J, with 8 bases between the two ends. The DNA of the CDR3 is TGCGCCAGCAGCCAAGAGGGCAGGGAAGAGACCCAGTACTTC. Translating gives CASSQEGREETQYF.

V and J are TRBV5-1 and TRBJ2-5; tentatively, D is TRBD1 (5 bases). This CDR3 is built from 15 residues. In germline, CDR1 is SGHRS, CDR2 YFSETQ. V was clipped by 8 bases and J by 1 base, with 18 bases between them. CDR3 region: CASKTGGDIQETQYF. CDR3 in DNA: TGCGCCAGTAAAACAGGCGGCGATATCCAAGAGACCCAGTACTTC.

The chain recombines TRBV7-2 with TRBJ1-1, with D unresolved. The CDR3 is made up of 12 amino acids. From germline, CDR1 is SGHTA and CDR2 FQGNSA. Trimming stripped 1 base from V and 10 bases from J, with 10 bases between. The CDR3 nucleotides read TGTGCCAGCAGCTTAGAGGGTCCGGGAGCTTTCTTT. This translates into CASSLEGPGAFF.

The rearrangement uses TRBV29-1 and TRBJ1-1; maybe TRBD1 (6 bases). Germline V gives CDR1 SQVTM, CDR2 ANQGSEA. Trimming left V 4 bases short and J 0 bases short, with 9 bases between. There are 13 residues in the CDR3. CDR3 loop: CSVGRGVNTEAFF. The DNA for the CDR3 is TGCAGCGTTGGGAGGGGGGTGAACACTGAAGCTTTCTTT.

CDR3 nucleotide sequence: TGTGCCAGCAGTTCGCTGATGAGAGGGGCGAGTACTGAAGCTTTCTTT. Protein: CASSSLMRGASTEAFF. This sequence joins TRBV5-6 and TRBJ1-1; TRBD1 might be the D (5 bases). The CDR3 is 16 amino acids. V was shortened by 5 bases and J by 5 bases, with 22 bases between the two germline ends. Germline CDR1 SGHDT, CDR2 YYEEEE.

This clone has just one count. J is TRBJ1-1 and V is TRBV5-5; D uncertain. Germline CDR1 is SGHKS and CDR2 is YYEKEE (reference sequence). Trimming took 1 base from V and 6 from J, leaving 7 bases between them. The CDR3 covers 12 residues. The CDR3 region is CASSLLLAEAFF. CDR3 coding DNA: TGTGCCAGCAGCTTGCTTCTCGCTGAAGCTTTCTTT.

This clone was seen a few times. This chain connects TRBV27 to TRBJ1-5; possible D gene TRBD1, 6 bases. The CDR3 extends over 14 amino acids. V lost 5 bases, J lost 6 bases, and 14 bases lay in between. CDR1 and CDR2 from the germline V gene are MNHEY and SMNVEV (reference sequence). The CDR3 nucleotides read TGTGCCAGCAGTACAGGGTTTATCAGTCAGCCCCAGCATTTT. Its translation is CASSTGFISQPQHF.

The J gene is TRBJ1-4, the V gene TRBV25-1; unclear D gene. The length of the CDR3 is 13 residues. In germline, CDR1 is MGHDK, CDR2 SYGVNS. V was clipped by 0 bases and J by 5 bases, with 4 bases between them. CDR3 nucleotide sequence: TGTGCCAGCAGTGAATATCTAAATGAAAAACTGTTTTTT. It encodes CASSEYLNEKLFF. Drawing the rest from reference TRBV25-1 and TRBJ1-4, the complete variable domain is EADIYQTPRYLVIGTGKKITLECSQTMGHDKMYWYQQDPGMELHLIHYSYGVNSTEKGDLSSESTVSRIRTEHFPLTLESARPSHTSQYLCASSEYLNEKLFFGSGTQLSVL.